These 21 T cell receptor beta chains originate from one sample sequenced in a study of T cell repertoires in cytomegalovirus infection. TCRdb ran MiXCR on the reads and lists one entry per CDR3 protein. The table lists roughly 230,000 distinct CDR3 sequences, roughly 20% of them singletons. The specimen sequenced was CD8+ T cells from PBMCs. The source is a human donor in good health (CMV status not recorded). Some clones in this sample may be carry-over from other donors' samples.

The J gene is TRBJ2-1, the V gene TRBV14; 7 positions match TRBD1. This CDR3 spans 15 amino acids. Germline V gene lookup returns CDR1 SGHDN and CDR2 FVKESK. V dropped 6 bases and J dropped 4; count of bases not matched to a gene: 9. The chain's CDR3 is CASSQSWDSYNEQFF. Here the CDR3 DNA reads TGTGCCAGCAGTCAATCCTGGGACAGTTACAATGAGCAGTTCTTC.

This clonotype was picked up many times. V and J are TRBV7-9 and TRBJ1-5; D gene ambiguous. V gave up 1 base and J gave up 1 base, with 8 bases separating them. Germline V CDR1 and CDR2: SEHNR, FQNEAQ (reference sequence). This CDR3 comprises 15 residues. The CDR3, as DNA: TGTGCCAGCAGCTTAGGAGACGGGAGCAATCAGCCCCAGCATTTT. It translates to CASSLGDGSNQPQHF.

The genes are TRBV7-4 and TRBJ2-2; no clear D gene. Germline V gives CDR1 SGHVT, CDR2 SQSDAQ. V was shortened by 7 bases and J by 4 bases, with 10 bases between the two germline ends. This CDR3 comprises 13 residues. In DNA form, the CDR3 reads TGTGCCAGCAACCGAAAGGGCACCGGGGAGCTGTTTTTT. This sequence encodes CASNRKGTGELFF.

This clonotype was seen ten or more times. The rearrangement uses TRBV7-6 and TRBJ2-7, with 9 bases matching TRBD1. In germline, CDR1 is SGHVS, CDR2 FNYEAQ. The V segment lost 4 bases and the J segment 5 bases; nucleotides outside the gene matches: 9. CDR3 length: 15 residues. CDR3 DNA sequence: TGTGCCAGCAGCTCCTCCGGGACAGGGCCTGACGAGCAGTACTTC. It codes for CASSSSGTGPDEQYF.

This chain uses TRBV28 with TRBJ2-3; D is undetermined. CDR1 is MDHEN and CDR2 is SYDVKM in the germline V gene. Trimming removed 2 bases at V and 5 bases at J, with 11 bases between. CDR3 length: 14 residues. The CDR3: CASSLTGWGDTQYF. As DNA, the CDR3 is TGTGCCAGCAGTTTAACCGGGTGGGGAGATACGCAGTATTTT.

The genes are TRBV6-2 or TRBV6-3 and TRBJ2-7, with 8 bases aligning to TRBD2. The CDR3 is 15 residues long. Germline V gene lookup returns CDR1 MNHEY and CDR2 SVGEGT. Trimming took 5 bases from V and 3 from J; bases not matched to a gene: 9. CDR3 sequence (DNA): TGTGCCAGCAGTACCGGGACTAGAGGGTTCTACGAGCAGTACTTC. Translating gives CASSTGTRGFYEQYF.

In its sample, this clonotype was seen a few times. The V gene is TRBV7-9, the J gene TRBJ2-1; TRBD1 might be the D (6 bases). Germline assignment: CDR1 SEHNR and CDR2 FQNEAQ (reference sequence). This CDR3 has 13 residues. V lost 10 bases and J lost 8, with 18 bases in between. CDR3 sequence: CATEGTQGYEQFF. Written as DNA, the CDR3 is TGTGCCACCGAGGGGACCCAGGGGTATGAGCAGTTCTTC. Full variable domain (outside the CDR3, taken from reference TRBV7-9 and TRBJ2-1): DTGVSQNPRHKITKRGQNVTFRCDPISEHNRLYWYRQTLGQGPEFLTYFQNEAQLEKSRLLSDRFSAERPKGSFSTLEIQRTEQGDSAMYLCATEGTQGYEQFFGPGTRLTVL.

This clonotype was picked up many times. This rearrangement joins TRBV7-8 to TRBJ2-5; D possibly corresponds to TRBD2 (6 bases). The CDR3 consists of 15 residues. V lost 4 bases to trimming and J lost 3 bases, with 15 bases between them. Germline CDR1 SGHVS, CDR2 FQNEAQ. In nucleotides, the CDR3 is TGTGCCAGCAGCTACTGGCCCGGGGGAGAAGAGACCCAGTACTTC. This translates into CASSYWPGGEETQYF.

This clonotype was seen many times. J is TRBJ2-7 and V is TRBV7-8, with D possibly TRBD2 on 5 matching bases. V lost 5 bases and J 4 bases, leaving 21 bases between the germline ends. Germline V gives CDR1 SGHVS, CDR2 FQNEAQ. The CDR3 is 16 amino acids. CDR3 residues: CASSTYTTTTGYEQYF. CDR3 DNA: TGTGCCAGCAGCACCTACACGACAACTACGGGATACGAGCAGTACTTC.

In nucleotides, the CDR3 is TGTGCCAGCAGCTTGGGGACAGGGCCTGAAAAACTGTTTTTT. Protein sequence: CASSLGTGPEKLFF. The J gene is TRBJ1-4, the V gene TRBV5-5; 8 nucleotides line up with TRBD1. Germline trimming cut 0 bases from V and 7 bases from J; bases unmatched to any gene: 2. Germline CDR1 is SGHKS and CDR2 is YYEKEE (reference sequence). This CDR3 comprises 14 residues.

This clonotype was seen ten or more times. The CDR3 region is CASSSGQETQYF. DNA for the CDR3: TGTGCCAGCAGCTCCGGGCAAGAGACCCAGTACTTC. V is TRBV7-9 and J is TRBJ2-5; D is uncertain. V was shortened by 4 bases and J by 2 bases, with 5 bases between the two germline ends. CDR3 length: 12 amino acids. Germline-derived CDR1 and CDR2 are SEHNR and FQNEAQ (reference sequence).

This clonotype has only a few counts. An end of the junction differs from the germline gene, which may be a read error. This chain connects TRBV19 to TRBJ2-1; TRBD2 matches at 8 bases. Germline CDR1 is LNHDA and CDR2 is SQIVND (reference sequence). The CDR3 extends over 13 amino acids. CDR3 sequence: CATRTSSHNEQFF. The DNA of the CDR3 is TGTGCCACCCGGACTAGCTCCCACAATGAGCAGTTCTTC. Combining the CDR3 with reference TRBV19 and TRBJ2-1 gives the whole variable domain DGGITQSPKYLFRKEGQNVTLSCEQNLNHDAMYWYRQDPGQGLRLIYYSQIVNDFQKGDIAEGYSVSREKKESFPLTVTSAQKNPTAFYLCATRTSSHNEQFFGPGTRLTVL.

The rearrangement joins TRBV19 to TRBJ1-1; D unresolved. The CDR3 consists of 11 residues. V lost 8 bases and J lost 4, with 8 bases in between. From germline, CDR1 is LNHDA and CDR2 SQIVND (reference sequence). CDR3 sequence: CASRIGTEAFF. As DNA, the CDR3 is TGTGCCAGTCGAATAGGCACTGAAGCTTTCTTT.

This clonotype was counted many times. V and J are TRBV7-2 and TRBJ2-3, with D uncertain. Trimming removed 5 bases from V and 2 bases from J, with 14 bases in between. CDR3 length: 15 amino acids. The germline CDR1 and CDR2 sequences are SGHTA and FQGNSA. The CDR3 region has the DNA TGTGCCAGCAGCCACCCCCGGAAACCCACAGATACGCAGTATTTT. It encodes CASSHPRKPTDTQYF.

This clonotype was observed a handful of times. The chain has TRBV7-2 and TRBJ2-7; 9 bases align to TRBD1. The J segment lost 2 bases and the V segment lost 1 base, leaving 15 bases of the junction unmatched. This CDR3 spans 19 amino acids. Germline-derived CDR1 and CDR2 are SGHTA and FQGNSA. Here the CDR3 DNA reads TGTGCCAGCAGCTTAGAGGGTGGGACAGGGACGTTTGGCACCTACGAGCAGTACTTC. Protein: CASSLEGGTGTFGTYEQYF. The complete variable domain, with remaining parts taken from reference TRBV7-2 and TRBJ2-7, reads GAGVSQSPSNKVTEKGKDVELRCDPISGHTALYWYRQSLGQGLEFLIYFQGNSAPDKSGLPSDRFSAERTGGSVSTLTIQRTQQEDSAVYLCASSLEGGTGTFGTYEQYFGPGTRLTVT.

This clonotype was seen a few times. The chain recombines TRBV12-3 or TRBV12-4 with TRBJ2-2, with D uncertain. There are 15 residues in the CDR3. The V end was cut by 5 bases, the J end by 7 bases, with 17 bases between. In nucleotides, the CDR3 is TGTGCCAGCAGTCCCTACACCAGGAGTGGCGGGGAGCTGTTTTTT. Amino acids: CASSPYTRSGGELFF.

Comment on this clonotype: The junction does not match germline at one end; this may be a read error. The genes are TRBV7-6 and TRBJ2-7; D is uncertain. The germline V gene has CDR1 SGHVS and CDR2 FNYEAQ. CDR3 length: 13 amino acids. CDR3 nucleotides: TGTGACAGCAGCTTAGACGGTCATCCGGAGCAGTACTTC. Its translation is CDSSLDGHPEQYF.

This chain connects TRBV18 to TRBJ1-1; no reliable D call. V was shortened by 3 bases and J by 4 bases, with 9 bases between the two germline ends. CDR3 size: 13 residues. Per germline, CDR1 KGHSH and CDR2 LQKENI. Here the CDR3 reads CASSPPASTEAFF. DNA for the CDR3: TGTGCCAGCTCACCTCCGGCCAGCACTGAAGCTTTCTTT. The complete variable domain, with remaining parts taken from reference TRBV18 and TRBJ1-1, reads NAGVMQNPRHLVRRRGQEARLRCSPMKGHSHVYWYRQLPEEGLKFMVYLQKENIIDESGMPKERFSAEFPKEGPSILRIQQVVRGDSAAYFCASSPPASTEAFFGQGTRLTVV.

The genes are TRBV20-1 and TRBJ1-6; D is possibly TRBD1 (5 bases). The CDR3 length is 13 residues. Germline V gene lookup returns CDR1 DFQATT and CDR2 SNEGSKA (reference sequence). Trimming took off 1 base at V and 9 bases at J, with 10 bases between the two ends. Written as DNA, the CDR3 is TGCAGTGCTAGAGTCGGGGGAAGTTCACCCCTCCACTTT. Its translation is CSARVGGSSPLHF.

The chain employs TRBV20-1 and TRBJ1-1; D gene unclear. Deletions cut 0 bases from V and 0 bases from J, with 11 bases between. CDR3 size: 15 residues. CDR1 DFQATT and CDR2 SNEGSKA come from the germline V gene (reference sequence). In nucleotides, the CDR3 is TGCAGTGCTAGAGATCCGTTCATAATGAACACTGAAGCTTTCTTT. Its translation: CSARDPFIMNTEAFF.

The chain has TRBV28 and TRBJ2-7, with 8 bases that match TRBD1. The V segment lost 7 bases and the J segment 3 bases; nucleotides outside the gene matches: 2. The CDR3 has 12 amino acids. CDR1 is MDHEN and CDR2 is SYDVKM in the germline V gene. The chain's CDR3 is CASTDRDYEQYF. The CDR3 DNA is TGTGCCAGCACGGACAGGGACTACGAGCAGTACTTC. The entire variable domain, with the rest obtained from reference TRBV28 and TRBJ2-7, is as follows: DVKVTQSSRYLVKRTGEKVFLECVQDMDHENMFWYRQDPGLGLRLIYFSYDVKMKEKGDIPEGYSVSREKKERFSLILESASTNQTSMYLCASTDRDYEQYFGPGTRLTVT.